This passage covers 22 T cell receptor beta chains from one sample sequenced in a study of blood T cell repertoires in COVID-19 (dated by TCRdb to about 2020). Library preparation was by the immunoSEQ multiplex PCR assay. The clones in this table, taken by TCRdb from immuneACCESS, are in-frame only. Not every clone is retained; where verified, under half of the shortfall comes from an unresolved V gene, and the cause of the rest is unknown. This sample comprises over 85,000 clones, over 75% of them detected only once. Jointly, the top ten make up around 4.1% of the sample. The sequenced sample consisted of peripheral blood. The source of these receptors is a man in his sixties with acute or convalescent COVID-19.

The chain links TRBV6-5 to TRBJ2-7, with TRBD2 as a possible D gene (5 bases). Trimming shortened V by 6 bases and J by 3 bases, and 6 bases separated the two germline ends. The CDR3 extends over 11 amino acids. The germline V gene encodes CDR1 MNHEY and CDR2 SVGAGI. CDR3: CASRDFYEQYF. The CDR3 coding sequence is TGTGCCAGCAGGGACTTCTACGAGCAGTACTTC.

This chain joins TRBV5-1 and TRBJ1-1, with a tentative D call TRBD1 (5 bases). In germline, CDR1 is SGHRS, CDR2 YFSETQ. This CDR3 is built from 16 residues. The V gene lost 4 bases and the J gene lost 2 bases, with 18 bases spanning the gap. The CDR3 bases are TGCGCCAGCAGCGGGGGAGCGGGGGTGCAAAACACTGAAGCTTTCTTT. Its protein is CASSGGAGVQNTEAFF.

This chain links TRBV23-1 with TRBJ2-1; no reliable D call. TRBV23-1 is an ORF for which the function is uncertain. V was pared by 4 bases and J by 0 bases, with 16 bases between. This CDR3 is built from 17 residues. This chain's CDR3 is CASSPRSVGFSYNEQFF. The CDR3 DNA is TGCGCCAGCAGTCCTAGGTCTGTTGGATTCTCCTACAATGAGCAGTTCTTC.

The count of this clone is one. The gene calls are TRBV7-2 and TRBJ2-7; 7 positions agree with TRBD1. The length of the CDR3 is 15 residues. Germline assignment: CDR1 SGHTA and CDR2 FQGNSA. Trimming took 1 base from V and 3 from J; bases not matched to a gene: 6. This CDR3 reads CASSLGQGPLYEQYF. In DNA, the CDR3 is TGTGCCAGCAGCTTAGGACAGGGACCCCTCTACGAGCAGTACTTC.

The V call is TRBV29-1, the J call TRBJ2-1, with TRBD2 identical over 12 bases. J gave up 3 bases and V 4 bases, and 10 bases lay outside the gene matches. Germline V gives CDR1 SQVTM, CDR2 ANQGSEA. The CDR3 consists of 17 residues. DNA of the CDR3: TGCAGCGTTGGATGGGCTAGCGGGGGGGCGGGCTACAATGAGCAGTTCTTC. Translated: CSVGWASGGAGYNEQFF.

The chain uses TRBV30 and TRBJ2-3; no clear D gene. CDR3 length: 14 amino acids. Trimming left V 2 bases short and J 0 bases short, with 9 bases between. Germline CDR1 and CDR2: GTSNPN and SVGIG (reference sequence). The CDR3 DNA reads TGTGCCTGGAGTTTGAGTGCTAGCACAGATACGCAGTATTTT. This translates into CAWSLSASTDTQYF.

The chain links TRBV3-1 (or the pseudogene TRBV3-2) to TRBJ2-7, with TRBD2 as a possible D gene (5 bases). The CDR3 is 16 amino acids. CDR1 LGHDT and CDR2 YNNKEL come from the germline V gene (reference sequence). V was cut by 0 bases and J by 2 bases, with 14 bases left in between. The CDR3 spells CASSQDTGQRTYEQYF. CDR3 sequence (DNA): TGTGCCAGCAGCCAAGATACGGGCCAGCGGACCTACGAGCAGTACTTC.

The genes are TRBV25-1 and TRBJ2-4; a possible D gene is TRBD2 (6 bases). Trimming removed 6 bases at V and 0 bases at J, with 15 bases between. The CDR3 loop spans 16 amino acids. Germline V CDR1 and CDR2: MGHDK, SYGVNS. The CDR3 region is CASRGWGTGAKNIQYF. The DNA of the CDR3 is TGTGCCAGCAGAGGGTGGGGGACTGGAGCCAAAAACATTCAGTACTTC.

A few counts support this clone. The chain employs TRBV5-1 and TRBJ2-5; tentative D call: TRBD2 (6 bases). The CDR3 is made up of 15 amino acids. V lost 0 bases to trimming and J lost 5 bases, with 14 bases between them. CDR1 is SGHRS and CDR2 is YFSETQ in the germline V gene. The CDR3 bases are TGCGCCAGCAGCTTGGTGGGGGGTGCGGCGGAGACCCAGTACTTC. Amino acids: CASSLVGGAAETQYF. Drawing the rest from reference TRBV5-1 and TRBJ2-5, the complete variable domain is KAGVTQTPRYLIKTRGQQVTLSCSPISGHRSVSWYQQTPGQGLQFLFEYFSETQRNKGNFPGRFSGRQFSNSRSEMNVSTLELGDSALYLCASSLVGGAAETQYFGPGTRLLVL.

This clone was found a few times. This chain links TRBV30 with TRBJ1-5; a weak D match, TRBD1 (6 bases). This CDR3 has 13 residues. V lost 2 bases and J 3 bases, leaving 8 bases between the germline ends. The germline gives CDR1 GTSNPN, CDR2 SVGIG (reference sequence). CDR3 DNA sequence: TGTGCCTGGAGTCGACAGGTCAATCAGCCCCAGCATTTT. This sequence encodes CAWSRQVNQPQHF.

The V gene is TRBV2, the J gene TRBJ2-3, with 8 bases that match TRBD2. The CDR3 loop spans 16 amino acids. The germline V gene has CDR1 SNHLY and CDR2 FYNNEI. V lost 7 bases to trimming and J lost 6 bases; unmatched junction nucleotides: 15. CDR3 DNA sequence: TGTGCCAGCACTAATAGGCGGGGGGACCAGCGGGATACGCAGTATTTT. As protein: CASTNRRGDQRDTQYF.

The chain recombines TRBV7-2 with TRBJ2-3; 14 bases fit TRBD2. The CDR3 runs 18 residues. After removal of 0 bases from V and 3 bases from J, the junction contained 5 bases not matched to a gene. Per germline, CDR1 SGHTA and CDR2 FQGNSA. The CDR3 DNA reads as TGTGCCAGCAGCTTAGCAGCGACTAGCGGGGGGGCGACAGATACGCAGTATTTT. It yields the protein CASSLAATSGGATDTQYF.

The chain combines TRBV7-9 with TRBJ2-3; TRBD2 aligns across 7 bases. CDR3 size: 14 residues. Germline trimming cut 0 bases from V and 4 bases from J; bases unmatched to any gene: 1. Germline V gene data show CDR1 as SEHNR and CDR2 as FQNEAQ (reference sequence). The CDR3 nucleotides read TGTGCCAGCAGCTTAGCGGGGAGGGCAGATACGCAGTATTTT. Encoded protein: CASSLAGRADTQYF.

This chain connects TRBV11-1 to TRBJ2-5, with a tentative D call TRBD1 (6 bases). This CDR3 contains 16 residues. Germline-derived CDR1 and CDR2 are SGHAT and FQDESV (reference sequence). The V and J ends lost 5 bases and 1 base respectively, with 17 bases between them. The DNA of the CDR3 is TGTGCCAGCAGCCGTGTACAGGGTAACCTCCAAGAGACCCAGTACTTC. Residues: CASSRVQGNLQETQYF. Looking up the rest from reference TRBV11-1 and TRBJ2-5 gives the full variable domain: EAEVAQSPRYKITEKSQAVAFWCDPISGHATLYWYRQILGQGPELLVQFQDESVVDDSQLPKDRFSAERLKGVDSTLKIQPAELGDSAMYLCASSRVQGNLQETQYFGPGTRLLVL.

The chain couples TRBV9 to TRBJ1-6; 8 bases are shared with TRBD1. This CDR3 is 16 amino acids long. Germline V CDR1 and CDR2: SGDLS, YYNGEE. The ends lost 3 bases at V and 2 bases at J; junction bases unmatched: 4. CDR3 in DNA: TGTGCCAGCAGCGAGACAGGGGAGACCTATAATTCACCCCTCCACTTT. Its translation: CASSETGETYNSPLHF.

The J gene is TRBJ2-3, the V gene TRBV12-3 or TRBV12-4; D not resolved. The CDR3 is 12 residues long. V lost 6 bases and J lost 3, with 7 bases in between. CDR3 in DNA: TGTGCCAGCAGGATCCTAACAGATACGCAGTATTTT. Its protein is CASRILTDTQYF.

Points on this clone: At the DNA level, this CDR3 is encoded by other sequences in the same sample as well. The chain recombines TRBV5-1 with TRBJ1-1, with 12 nucleotides matching TRBD1. The CDR3 sequence is 16 residues long. In germline, CDR1 is SGHRS, CDR2 YFSETQ. Trimming removed 1 base from V and 1 base from J; junction bases left unmatched: 2. The CDR3: CASSLTGQGANTEAFF. The CDR3 bases are TGCGCCAGCAGCTTGACGGGACAGGGGGCGAACACTGAAGCTTTCTTT. Complete variable domain (other parts from reference TRBV5-1 and TRBJ1-1): KAGVTQTPRYLIKTRGQQVTLSCSPISGHRSVSWYQQTPGQGLQFLFEYFSETQRNKGNFPGRFSGRQFSNSRSEMNVSTLELGDSALYLCASSLTGQGANTEAFFGQGTRLTVV.

The sample holds one count of this clone. The J gene is TRBJ2-7, the V gene TRBV12-3 or TRBV12-4; no clear D. With 5 bases removed from V and 6 bases from J, the gap between germline ends came to 8 bases. This CDR3 region has 11 residues. CDR3 bases: TGTGCCAGCAGTGAAATAGTCGAGCAGTACTTC. Translated: CASSEIVEQYF.

The chain carries TRBV3-1 (or the pseudogene TRBV3-2) and TRBJ1-2, with D perhaps TRBD1 (6 bases). CDR1 and CDR2 (germline): LGHDT, YNNKEL (reference sequence). With 4 bases removed from V and 5 bases from J, the gap between germline ends came to 8 bases. The CDR3 consists of 12 residues. The CDR3 DNA follows: TGTGCCAGCAGCCCGGACAGATATGGCTACACCTTC. Its translation is CASSPDRYGYTF.

This clone showed up just once. The chain joins TRBV6-5 to TRBJ1-4; a weak D match, TRBD1 (6 bases). The CDR3 extends over 12 amino acids. Trimming shortened V by 6 bases and J by 4 bases, and 6 bases separated the two germline ends. Germline CDR1 and CDR2: MNHEY and SVGAGI. The CDR3 DNA reads as TGTGCCAGCAGGGACAGTAATGAAAAACTGTTTTTT. Amino acids: CASRDSNEKLFF.

This chain connects TRBV6-5 to TRBJ2-7, with 8 bases lining up with TRBD2. The length of the CDR3 is 14 residues. Germline CDR1 reads MNHEY; CDR2 reads SVGAGI. Trimming cost V 8 bases and J 6 bases; bases outside gene matches: 12. The CDR3 spells CASVGSLAGREQYF. CDR3 coding DNA: TGTGCCAGCGTCGGGTCGCTAGCGGGTCGCGAGCAGTACTTC.

The chain employs TRBV11-3 and TRBJ2-1; D ambiguous. The CDR3 contains 13 residues. CDR1 and CDR2 (germline): SGHNT, YENEEA. Trimming removed 1 base at V and 5 bases at J, with 6 bases between. The CDR3 loop reads CASSLGRDNEQFF. The CDR3 DNA is TGTGCCAGCAGCTTAGGACGGGACAATGAGCAGTTCTTC.